Listed below are T cell receptor beta chains from one sample, sequenced in a study of human T cells and chemical hapten exposure. Each CDR3 protein gets one entry after TCRdb re-called the RACE reads with MiXCR. The data hold tens of thousands of distinct CDR3 sequences, with roughly 12% observed a single time. The specimen was whole blood, collected in connection with sensitization to the hapten diphenylcyclopropenone (DPC). These receptors were taken from a man aged 18 to 29 with alopecia areata. Some clones in this sample may be carry-over from other donors' samples. The CDR3 runs from the conserved cysteine through the conserved F or W. D genes are given only for firm matches. A clone size is listed for some rows: how often the clone was seen (once, few, many), or a class if it is expanded.

v_gene: TRBV18
d_gene: -
j_gene: TRBJ1-5
abundance: many
CDR3aa: CASSTNSGTVNQPQHF
CDR3nt: TGTGCCAGCTCAACAAATTCCGGGACGGTGAATCAGCCCCAGCATTTT

v_gene: TRBV2
d_gene: -
j_gene: TRBJ1-1
abundance: -
CDR3aa: CASSGYGSRTEAFF
CDR3nt: TGTGCCAGCAGTGGCTATGGAAGTCGGACTGAAGCTTTCTTT

v_gene: TRBV12-3/TRBV12-4
d_gene: TRBD1
j_gene: TRBJ2-1
abundance: many
CDR3aa: CASRRGQGSYNEQFF
CDR3nt: TGTGCCAGCAGAAGGGGACAGGGGTCCTACAATGAGCAGTTCTTC

v_gene: TRBV6-6
d_gene: -
j_gene: TRBJ1-6
abundance: few
CDR3aa: CASNRGYRDNSPLHF
CDR3nt: TGTGCCAGCAATAGGGGGTACAGGGATAATTCACCCCTCCACTTT

v_gene: TRBV7-9
d_gene: TRBD2
j_gene: TRBJ2-1
abundance: -
CDR3aa: CASSSAGGAYNEQFF
CDR3nt: TGTGCCAGCAGCTCAGCGGGGGGCGCTTACAATGAGCAGTTCTTC

v_gene: TRBV29-1
d_gene: -
j_gene: TRBJ2-2
abundance: -
CDR3aa: CSVGGSNTGELFF
CDR3nt: TGCAGCGTTGGAGGGAGCAACACCGGGGAGCTGTTTTTT

v_gene: TRBV18
d_gene: TRBD1
j_gene: TRBJ2-7
abundance: few
CDR3aa: CASSQGTAASYEQYF
CDR3nt: TGTGCCAGCTCACAAGGGACAGCGGCGTCCTACGAGCAGTACTTC

v_gene: TRBV3-1
d_gene: -
j_gene: TRBJ2-5
abundance: few
CDR3aa: CASSQVGSGETQYF
CDR3nt: TGTGCCAGCAGCCAAGTGGGGAGCGGGGAGACCCAGTACTTC

v_gene: TRBV7-2
d_gene: -
j_gene: TRBJ2-3
abundance: many
CDR3aa: CASSLNPPGATDTQYF
CDR3nt: TGTGCCAGCAGCTTAAACCCCCCCGGGGCCACAGATACGCAGTATTTT

v_gene: TRBV28
d_gene: -
j_gene: TRBJ1-6
abundance: many
CDR3aa: CASSYVSPLHF
CDR3nt: TGTGCCAGCAGTTACGTGTCACCCCTCCACTTT

v_gene: TRBV11-2
d_gene: -
j_gene: TRBJ2-1
abundance: few
CDR3aa: CASSLGGAGKLENEQFF
CDR3nt: TGTGCCAGCAGCTTAGGAGGGGCGGGGAAACTAGAGAATGAGCAGTTCTTC

v_gene: TRBV3-1
d_gene: -
j_gene: TRBJ1-2
abundance: many
CDR3aa: CASSQGNIIRNYGYTF
CDR3nt: TGTGCCAGCAGCCAAGGCAACATCATCCGAAACTATGGCTACACCTTC

v_gene: TRBV29-1
d_gene: -
j_gene: TRBJ1-1
abundance: -
CDR3aa: CSVMYTEAFF
CDR3nt: TGCAGCGTCATGTACACTGAAGCTTTCTTT

v_gene: TRBV5-6
d_gene: TRBD1
j_gene: TRBJ2-7
abundance: many
CDR3aa: CASSRRGTGSREQYF
CDR3nt: TGTGCCAGCAGCCGCCGAGGGACAGGGTCAAGGGAGCAGTACTTC

v_gene: TRBV7-3
d_gene: TRBD1
j_gene: TRBJ1-6
abundance: many
CDR3aa: CASSLVGGQGSSYNSPLHF
CDR3nt: TGTGCCAGCAGCTTAGTTGGGGGACAGGGGAGCTCCTATAATTCACCCCTCCACTTT

v_gene: TRBV28
d_gene: -
j_gene: TRBJ2-7
abundance: few
CDR3aa: CASSPFHEQYF
CDR3nt: TGTGCCAGCAGTCCCTTCCACGAGCAGTACTTC

v_gene: TRBV19
d_gene: -
j_gene: TRBJ1-4
abundance: many
CDR3aa: CASTPWGRGEKLFF
CDR3nt: TGTGCCAGTACCCCCTGGGGGAGAGGTGAAAAACTGTTTTTT

v_gene: TRBV4-1
d_gene: -
j_gene: TRBJ1-4
abundance: few
CDR3aa: CASSPAPRQTNEKLFF
CDR3nt: TGCGCCAGCAGCCCGGCCCCCCGGCAAACTAATGAAAAACTGTTTTTT

v_gene: TRBV28
d_gene: TRBD2
j_gene: TRBJ2-3
abundance: -
CDR3aa: CASKSAGVDTQYF
CDR3nt: TGTGCCAGCAAATCAGCGGGGGTGGATACGCAGTATTTT

v_gene: TRBV2
d_gene: -
j_gene: TRBJ1-4
abundance: -
CDR3aa: CASSERESAKLFF
CDR3nt: TGTGCCAGCAGTGAGCGTGAGAGTGCAAAACTGTTTTTT

v_gene: TRBV9
d_gene: -
j_gene: TRBJ2-3
abundance: many
CDR3aa: CASSVGDTQYF
CDR3nt: TGTGCCAGCAGCGTAGGGGATACGCAGTATTTT

v_gene: TRBV2
d_gene: -
j_gene: TRBJ2-2
abundance: -
CDR3aa: CASRVTHPGELFF
CDR3nt: TGTGCCAGCAGAGTCACGCACCCCGGGGAGCTGTTTTTT

v_gene: TRBV12-3/TRBV12-4
d_gene: TRBD1
j_gene: TRBJ1-6
abundance: -
CDR3aa: CASSSRDRNSPLHF
CDR3nt: TGTGCCAGCAGTTCCCGGGACAGAAATTCACCCCTCCACTTT

v_gene: TRBV29-1
d_gene: -
j_gene: TRBJ1-4
abundance: -
CDR3aa: CSVPLGVNEKLFF
CDR3nt: TGCAGCGTCCCCCTGGGGGTTAATGAAAAACTGTTTTTT

v_gene: TRBV20-1
d_gene: -
j_gene: TRBJ2-6
abundance: many
CDR3aa: CSARASPNLGANVLTF
CDR3nt: TGCAGTGCTAGAGCCTCCCCTAATTTGGGGGCCAACGTCCTGACTTTC

v_gene: TRBV6-5
d_gene: TRBD1
j_gene: TRBJ1-6
abundance: many
CDR3aa: CASSLEGQGNSPLHF
CDR3nt: TGTGCCAGCAGTTTGGAGGGACAGGGAAATTCACCCCTCCACTTT

v_gene: TRBV20-1
d_gene: -
j_gene: TRBJ2-7
abundance: few
CDR3aa: CSARQLTYEQYF
CDR3nt: TGCAGTGCCCGACAGTTAACCTACGAGCAGTACTTC

v_gene: TRBV10-3
d_gene: TRBD2
j_gene: TRBJ2-3
abundance: many
CDR3aa: CAISGGTSESTDTQYF
CDR3nt: TGTGCCATCAGTGGAGGGACTAGCGAGAGCACAGATACGCAGTATTTT

v_gene: TRBV20-1
d_gene: -
j_gene: TRBJ2-3
abundance: many
CDR3aa: CSASMGARTDTQYF
CDR3nt: TGCAGTGCTAGCATGGGGGCTCGGACAGATACGCAGTATTTT

v_gene: TRBV10-3
d_gene: -
j_gene: TRBJ2-2
abundance: many
CDR3aa: CAISESTRGARTGELFF
CDR3nt: TGTGCCATCAGTGAGTCGACGAGAGGGGCCCGAACCGGGGAGCTGTTTTTT

v_gene: TRBV7-9
d_gene: -
j_gene: TRBJ1-1
abundance: many
CDR3aa: CASSLERALGNEAFF
CDR3nt: TGTGCCAGCAGCTTAGAACGGGCACTCGGGAATGAAGCTTTCTTT

v_gene: TRBV12-3/TRBV12-4
d_gene: -
j_gene: TRBJ2-2
abundance: -
CDR3aa: CASSLGRGSYTGELFF
CDR3nt: TGTGCCAGCAGTTTGGGCCGAGGGTCCTACACCGGGGAGCTGTTTTTT

v_gene: TRBV3-2
d_gene: -
j_gene: TRBJ1-4
abundance: few
CDR3aa: CASSPGHSTKRKLFF
CDR3nt: TGTGCCAGCAGCCCTGGACATTCCACGAAGCGAAAACTGTTTTTT

v_gene: TRBV11-3
d_gene: TRBD2
j_gene: TRBJ2-5
abundance: few
CDR3aa: CASSLSGGGQQTQYF
CDR3nt: TGTGCCAGCAGCCTCAGCGGGGGGGGCCAACAGACCCAGTACTTC

v_gene: TRBV29-1
d_gene: -
j_gene: TRBJ1-1
abundance: many
CDR3aa: CSVVGTEAFF
CDR3nt: TGCAGCGTTGTAGGCACTGAAGCTTTCTTT

v_gene: TRBV4-3
d_gene: TRBD1
j_gene: TRBJ2-1
abundance: many
CDR3aa: CASSHPGQGFFEQFF
CDR3nt: TGCGCCAGCAGCCATCCGGGACAGGGGTTTTTCGAGCAGTTCTTC

v_gene: TRBV28
d_gene: -
j_gene: TRBJ1-1
abundance: many
CDR3aa: CASTPGTPELTEAFF
CDR3nt: TGTGCCAGCACCCCAGGGACCCCGGAACTAACTGAAGCTTTCTTT

v_gene: TRBV2
d_gene: TRBD2
j_gene: TRBJ2-3
abundance: few
CDR3aa: CASSGLAGGKPPTDTQYF
CDR3nt: TGTGCCAGCAGTGGACTAGCGGGGGGTAAACCCCCCACAGATACGCAGTATTTT

v_gene: TRBV4-3
d_gene: -
j_gene: TRBJ1-1
abundance: many
CDR3aa: CASSQVQGQLNTEAFF
CDR3nt: TGCGCCAGCAGCCAAGTCCAAGGACAGCTGAACACTGAAGCTTTCTTT

v_gene: TRBV20-1
d_gene: TRBD1
j_gene: TRBJ2-4
abundance: -
CDR3aa: CSARGGDRVAKNIQYF
CDR3nt: TGCAGTGCTAGAGGTGGGGACAGGGTAGCCAAAAACATTCAGTACTTC

v_gene: TRBV5-4
d_gene: TRBD1
j_gene: TRBJ1-1
abundance: many
CDR3aa: CASSSGRDRGRNTEAFF
CDR3nt: TGTGCCAGCAGCTCAGGACGGGACAGGGGTAGGAACACTGAAGCTTTCTTT

v_gene: TRBV4-3
d_gene: -
j_gene: TRBJ2-3
abundance: -
CDR3aa: CASSQVLLPDTQYF
CDR3nt: TGCGCCAGCAGCCAAGTCTTACTCCCAGATACGCAGTATTTT

v_gene: TRBV20-1
d_gene: TRBD1
j_gene: TRBJ2-7
abundance: -
CDR3aa: CSASPGTGRGYEQYF
CDR3nt: TGCAGTGCTAGCCCTGGGACAGGGAGAGGCTACGAGCAGTACTTC

v_gene: TRBV5-1
d_gene: TRBD1
j_gene: TRBJ1-1
abundance: -
CDR3aa: CTSSTASPRGRTEAFF
CDR3nt: TGCACCAGCAGCACCGCATCCCCCAGGGGGCGTACAGAAGCTTTCTTT

v_gene: TRBV20-1
d_gene: -
j_gene: TRBJ1-2
abundance: many
CDR3aa: CSAEGTFHYGYTF
CDR3nt: TGCAGTGCGGAGGGGACATTCCATTATGGCTACACCTTC

v_gene: TRBV4-3
d_gene: -
j_gene: TRBJ2-7
abundance: -
CDR3aa: CASSQDYVGQGYEQYF
CDR3nt: TGCGCCAGCAGCCAAGATTACGTCGGCCAAGGATACGAGCAGTACTTC

v_gene: TRBV7-2
d_gene: TRBD1
j_gene: TRBJ1-5
abundance: many
CDR3aa: CASSADRAFNQPQHF
CDR3nt: TGTGCCAGCAGCGCCGACAGGGCCTTCAATCAGCCCCAGCATTTT

v_gene: TRBV10-2
d_gene: -
j_gene: TRBJ2-1
abundance: many
CDR3aa: CASSESPEVHNEQFF
CDR3nt: TGCGCCAGCAGTGAGTCCCCGGAGGTGCACAATGAGCAGTTCTTC

v_gene: TRBV19
d_gene: -
j_gene: TRBJ1-1
abundance: -
CDR3aa: CASSIRRPTEAFF
CDR3nt: TGTGCCAGTAGTATCCGAAGACCAACTGAAGCTTTCTTT

v_gene: TRBV28
d_gene: TRBD1
j_gene: TRBJ2-2
abundance: -
CDR3aa: CASSSLFWTGNTGELFF
CDR3nt: TGTGCCAGCAGTTCTTTGTTCTGGACAGGGAACACCGGGGAGCTGTTTTTT

v_gene: TRBV7-3
d_gene: TRBD1
j_gene: TRBJ2-1
abundance: many
CDR3aa: CASSFLPGQGDNEQFF
CDR3nt: TGTGCCAGCAGCTTCCTCCCTGGGCAGGGGGACAATGAGCAGTTCTTC

v_gene: TRBV19
d_gene: -
j_gene: TRBJ2-2
abundance: many
CDR3aa: CASREHGELFF
CDR3nt: TGTGCCAGTAGAGAGCACGGGGAGCTGTTTTTT

v_gene: TRBV3-1
d_gene: TRBD1
j_gene: TRBJ1-2
abundance: few
CDR3aa: CASSQVTPTTGGRGYTF
CDR3nt: TGTGCCAGCAGCCAAGTTACCCCCACGACAGGGGGACGGGGCTACACCTTC